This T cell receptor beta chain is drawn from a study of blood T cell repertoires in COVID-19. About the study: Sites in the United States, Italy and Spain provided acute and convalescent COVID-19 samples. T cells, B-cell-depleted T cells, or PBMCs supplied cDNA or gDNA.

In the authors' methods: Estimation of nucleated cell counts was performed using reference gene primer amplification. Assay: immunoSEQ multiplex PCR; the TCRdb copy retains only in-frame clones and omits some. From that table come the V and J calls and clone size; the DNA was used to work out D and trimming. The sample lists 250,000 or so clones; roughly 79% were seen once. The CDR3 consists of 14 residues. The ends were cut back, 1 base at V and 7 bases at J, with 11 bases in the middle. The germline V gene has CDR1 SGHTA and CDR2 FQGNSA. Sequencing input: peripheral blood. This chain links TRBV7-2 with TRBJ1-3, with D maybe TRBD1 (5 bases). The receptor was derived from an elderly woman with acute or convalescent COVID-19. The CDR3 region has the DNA TGTGCCAGCAGCTTAGATCTGCGGGACAACACCATATATTTT. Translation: CASSLDLRDNTIYF.